This T cell receptor (beta chain) was retrieved from a study of beta chain features in type 1 diabetes. About the research overall: Taken together, all samples contributed some 98 million examined sorted cells.

Study-level results: The study found moderately but significantly shorter TCRB CDR3s in all four CD4+ subsets of Type 1 diabetes patients. The study found that naive, central memory and Treg TCRB repertoires appeared more similar in patients than in healthy donors.

Comments on this clone: Its target is unknown.

J was trimmed by 5 bases and V by 10 bases; bases with no gene match: 12. Germline CDR1 and CDR2: ENHRY and SYGVKD. This CDR3 is 14 amino acids long. Expressed TCRB transcripts got sequenced, as all isolated RNA was reverse transcribed. The assay was immunoSEQ multiplex PCR, and TCRdb's table has in-frame clones only and misses some. The data hold about 470,000 clones, with around 30% observed a single time. Sorting with CD45RO/CCR7/CD25/CD127/CD95/CD27 yielded naive, central memory, regulatory and stem-like memory CD4+ cells. The rearrangement uses TRBV10-3 and TRBJ2-7, with 9 bases that match TRBD2. The sequence came from a man younger than 35 in good health. Sequencing was performed on naive CD4+ T cells from blood. The CDR3 reads CATEGSREGHEQYF. The CDR3 DNA reads TGTGCCACGGAGGGTTCGCGGGAGGGACACGAGCAGTACTTC.